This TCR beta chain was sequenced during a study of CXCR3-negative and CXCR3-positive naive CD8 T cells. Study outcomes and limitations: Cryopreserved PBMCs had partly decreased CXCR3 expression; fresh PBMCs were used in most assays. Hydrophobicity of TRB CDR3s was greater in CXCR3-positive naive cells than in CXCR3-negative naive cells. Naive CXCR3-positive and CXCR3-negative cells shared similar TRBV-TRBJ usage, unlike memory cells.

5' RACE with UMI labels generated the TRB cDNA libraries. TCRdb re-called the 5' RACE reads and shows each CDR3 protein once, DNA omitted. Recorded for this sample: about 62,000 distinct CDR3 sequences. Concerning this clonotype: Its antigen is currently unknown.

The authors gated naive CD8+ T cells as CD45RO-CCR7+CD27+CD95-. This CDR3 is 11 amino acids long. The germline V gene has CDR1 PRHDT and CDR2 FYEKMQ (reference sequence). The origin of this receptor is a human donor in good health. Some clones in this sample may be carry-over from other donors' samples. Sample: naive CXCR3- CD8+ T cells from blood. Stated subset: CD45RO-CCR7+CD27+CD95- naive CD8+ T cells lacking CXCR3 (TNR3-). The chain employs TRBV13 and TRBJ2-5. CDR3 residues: CASSDQETQYF.